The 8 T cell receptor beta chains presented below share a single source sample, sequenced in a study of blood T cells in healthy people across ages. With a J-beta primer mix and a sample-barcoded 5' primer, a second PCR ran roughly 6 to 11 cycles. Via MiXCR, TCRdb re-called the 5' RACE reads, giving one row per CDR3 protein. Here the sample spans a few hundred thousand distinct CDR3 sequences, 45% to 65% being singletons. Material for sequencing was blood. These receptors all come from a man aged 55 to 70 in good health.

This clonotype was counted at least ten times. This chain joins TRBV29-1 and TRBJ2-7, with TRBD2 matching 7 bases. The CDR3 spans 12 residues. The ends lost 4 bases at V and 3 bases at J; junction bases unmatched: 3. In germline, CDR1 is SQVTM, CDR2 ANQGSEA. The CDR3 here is CSVASGFYEQYF. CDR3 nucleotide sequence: TGCAGCGTTGCTAGCGGCTTCTACGAGCAGTACTTC.

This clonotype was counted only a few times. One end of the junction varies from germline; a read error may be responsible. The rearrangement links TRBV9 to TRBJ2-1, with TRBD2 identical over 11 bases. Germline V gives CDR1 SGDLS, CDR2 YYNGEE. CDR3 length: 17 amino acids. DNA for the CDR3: TGTGCCTGCAGCCCTCCTGGGGGGACTAGCGGTTACAATGAGCAGTTCTTC. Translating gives CACSPPGGTSGYNEQFF.

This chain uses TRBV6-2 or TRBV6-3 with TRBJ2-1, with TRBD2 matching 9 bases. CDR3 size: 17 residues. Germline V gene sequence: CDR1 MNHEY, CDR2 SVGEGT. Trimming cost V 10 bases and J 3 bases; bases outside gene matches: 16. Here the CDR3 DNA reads TGTGCCAACACCGAACCGCGGGGGGGGGGCAGCTACAATGAGCAGTTCTTC. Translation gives CANTEPRGGGSYNEQFF.

The CDR3: CSASVVGHGNEQFF. In nucleotides, the CDR3 is TGCAGTGCTAGTGTGGTGGGACACGGCAATGAGCAGTTCTTC. The chain combines TRBV20-1 with TRBJ2-1; a weak D match, TRBD1 (6 bases). This CDR3 spans 14 amino acids. The V end was cut by 3 bases, the J end by 6 bases, with 15 bases between. CDR1 and CDR2 (germline): DFQATT, SNEGSKA (reference sequence).

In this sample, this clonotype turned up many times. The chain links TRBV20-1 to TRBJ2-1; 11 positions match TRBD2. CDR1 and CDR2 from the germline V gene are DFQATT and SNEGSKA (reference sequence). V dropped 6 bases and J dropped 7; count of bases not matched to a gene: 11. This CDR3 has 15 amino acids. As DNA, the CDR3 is TGCAGTGCGCCCCGCACTAGCGGGGGTGGGAATGAGCAGTTCTTC. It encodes CSAPRTSGGGNEQFF.

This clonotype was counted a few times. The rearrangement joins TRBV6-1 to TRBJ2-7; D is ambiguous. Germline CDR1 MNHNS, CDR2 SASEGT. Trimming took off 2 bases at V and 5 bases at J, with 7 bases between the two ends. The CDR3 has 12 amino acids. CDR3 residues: CASSEQVDEQYF. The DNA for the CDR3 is TGTGCCAGCAGTGAACAGGTCGACGAGCAGTACTTC.

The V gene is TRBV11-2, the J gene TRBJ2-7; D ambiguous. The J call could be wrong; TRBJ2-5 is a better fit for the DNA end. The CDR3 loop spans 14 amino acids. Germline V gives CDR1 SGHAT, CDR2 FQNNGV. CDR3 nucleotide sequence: TGTGCCAGCAGCGTAAGGTCGGTGGTAGAGACCCAGTACTTC. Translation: CASSVRSVVETQYF.

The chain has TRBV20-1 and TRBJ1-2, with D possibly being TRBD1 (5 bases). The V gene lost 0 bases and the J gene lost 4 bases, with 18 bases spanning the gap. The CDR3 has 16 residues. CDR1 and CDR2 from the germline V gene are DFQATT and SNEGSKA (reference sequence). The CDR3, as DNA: TGCAGTGCTAGAGATAGGTCCCGGGGCTACGGCTATGGCTACACCTTC. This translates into CSARDRSRGYGYGYTF.